The following is a T cell receptor (beta chain) sequence with its context. Its antigen remains unknown. Germline CDR1 SGDLS, CDR2 YYNGEE. Between the trimmed V and J ends, which lost 2 bases and 4 bases, there was a span of 24 bases. CDR3 size: 18 residues. This sample is part of a study of cytotoxic CD8 clonotypes in ibrutinib-treated CLL. Study details: Samples showed on average about 250,000 productive templates and roughly 90,000 productive rearrangements. Broader study findings: Clonality was higher at baseline than in age-matched healthy donors and tracked circulating CD8+ T-cell counts.

Profiled with immunoSEQ multiplex PCR; TCRdb holds only in-frame clones, not every one. The data show about 32,000 clones, 70% to 80% seen once. The rearrangement uses TRBV9 and TRBJ1-2; D not certain. The sequencing used PBMCs, collected at disease progression, from a patient treated with ibrutinib. This receptor was identified in a human donor with chronic lymphocytic leukemia. CDR3 in amino acids: CASSVIGLGERAIYGYTF. As DNA, the CDR3 is TGTGCCAGCAGCGTCATCGGTTTGGGCGAAAGGGCCATCTATGGCTACACCTTC.